Listed below are T cell receptor beta chains from one sample, sequenced in a study of blood T cell repertoires in COVID-19. This table comes from immunoSEQ multiplex PCR, and its TCRdb copy is limited to in-frame clones, with some not included. In the table there are under 250,000 clones, 80% to 90% of which are singletons. The sample taken for sequencing was PBMCs or T cells enriched from blood (not recorded which). These receptors came from a woman aged 18-29 years in a cohort exposed to, infected with or recovered from COVID-19 (not recorded which). The CDR3 runs from the conserved cysteine through the conserved F or W. D genes are given only for firm matches. Clone size is stated in some rows and not others, as once, few, many or a class when expanded.

15 | . | TRBJ2-7 | . | TRBV7-8 | TGTGCCAGCAGCTTAAGGCCAGGGCGATCCTACGAGCAGTACTTC | CASSLRPGRSYEQYF
15 | . | TRBJ1-2 | . | TRBV18 | TGTGCCAGCTCACCGAAGACAGACTTTAACTATGGCTACACCTTC | CASSPKTDFNYGYTF
21 | . | TRBJ2-2 | TRBD2 | TRBV12-5 | TGTGCTAGTGGTTTCCAGCCTGCTACTAGCGGGGGGGCCGTGGACACCGGGGAGCTGTTTTTT | CASGFQPATSGGAVDTGELFF
15 | . | TRBJ1-2 | TRBD1 | TRBV28 | TGTGCCAGCAGTCACTTGACAGGGATGGTCCATGGCTACACCTTC | CASSHLTGMVHGYTF
15 | . | TRBJ2-3 | TRBD2 | TRBV7-9 | TGTGCCAGCAGCTCAGGACTAGGGGAAACAGATACGCAGTATTTT | CASSSGLGETDTQYF
14 | . | TRBJ2-5 | TRBD1 | TRBV24-1 | TGTGCCACCAGTGATCCTGGACAGGGAGAGACCCAGTACTTC | CATSDPGQGETQYF
14 | few | TRBJ2-7 | . | TRBV27 | TGTGCCAGCAGTTTACAGGGCAGTGCCTACGAGCAGTACTTC | CASSLQGSAYEQYF
13 | . | TRBJ1-6 | . | TRBV7-3 | TGTGCCAGCAGCTCCAGGGAGGACTCACCCCTCCACTTT | CASSSREDSPLHF
16 | . | TRBJ2-4 | . | TRBV21-1 | TGTGCCAGCACCTTTGAATGGGACAGGGGAAGAAACATTCAGTACTTC | CASTFEWDRGRNIQYF
21 | . | TRBJ2-1 | TRBD2 | TRBV9 | TGTGCCAGCAGCCCCAGGACTAGCGGGGGGAACCCCTCCTCGGGGAACAATGAGCAGTTCTTC | CASSPRTSGGNPSSGNNEQFF
15 | . | TRBJ1-1 | . | TRBV6-5 | TGTGCCAGCAGTTCTCAAGGGGCGGTGAACACTGAAGCTTTCTTT | CASSSQGAVNTEAFF
13 | . | TRBJ2-3 | . | TRBV10-2 | TGCGCCAGCAGTGAGCGGGTGGAAGATACGCAGTATTTT | CASSERVEDTQYF